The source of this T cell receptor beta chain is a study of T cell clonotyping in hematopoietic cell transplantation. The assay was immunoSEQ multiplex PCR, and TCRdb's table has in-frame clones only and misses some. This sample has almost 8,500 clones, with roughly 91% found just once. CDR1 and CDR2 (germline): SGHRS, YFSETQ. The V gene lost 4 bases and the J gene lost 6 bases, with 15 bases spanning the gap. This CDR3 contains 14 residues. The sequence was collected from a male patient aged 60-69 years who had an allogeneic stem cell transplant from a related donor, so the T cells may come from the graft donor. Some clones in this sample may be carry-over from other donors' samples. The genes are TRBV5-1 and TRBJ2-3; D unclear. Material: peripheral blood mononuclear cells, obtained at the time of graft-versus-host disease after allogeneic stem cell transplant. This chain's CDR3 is CASSPRTRLDTQYF. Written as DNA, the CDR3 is TGCGCCAGCAGCCCGCGGACCAGGCTGGATACGCAGTATTTT.